Below, 12 T cell receptor beta chains from the same sample are listed, as sequenced in a study of Graves' ophthalmopathy and Graves' hyperthyroidism (dated 2018 in TCRdb). Data came from an Illumina HiSeq 2000. TCR beta CDR3 regions were amplified from RNA transcripts for repertoire sequencing. The first round was an RT-PCR using HTBI primers with the Qiagen OneStep RT-PCR kit, and this first round was followed by a second-round multiplex PCR, then size selection and purification. TCRdb applied fastp at Q25 and MiXCR to the public reads, then kept only in-frame beta chains. Rows with one shared CDR3 protein collapse into an entry with the most common genes and DNA. The sample includes over 450,000 distinct CDR3 sequences, with approximately 15% observed a single time. Jointly, the top ten make up 9.5% to 10% of the sample. Specimen: blood. All receptors derive from a woman aged 30 to 39 with Graves' ophthalmopathy. Donor details come from another sample of the same person, matched by shared clones.

The sample holds many counts of this clonotype. V is TRBV15 and J is TRBJ2-5; D remains ambiguous. Germline values: CDR1 LNHNV, CDR2 YYDKDF (reference sequence). This CDR3 contains 15 residues. The ends were cut back, 1 base at V and 5 bases at J, with 14 bases in the middle. The CDR3, as DNA: TGTGCCACCAGCAGAGTGGGCCAGAAAAGGGAGACCCAGTACTTC. Translation: CATSRVGQKRETQYF.

In this sample, this clonotype turned up many times. The chain carries TRBV25-1 and TRBJ1-2; D gene uncertain. CDR3 length equals 13 residues. Trimming took 3 bases from V and 4 from J, leaving 9 bases between them. Germline V lookup: CDR1 MGHDK, CDR2 SYGVNS. The CDR3 DNA follows: TGTGCCAGCAGTGAGGCAGGAAGCTATGGCTACACCTTC. The encoded protein is CASSEAGSYGYTF.

This clonotype was counted between two and nine times. At one of its ends the junction is not consistent with the germline gene, which may arise from a read error. The chain uses TRBV27 and TRBJ2-5; D could derive from TRBD1 or TRBD2 (6 bases each). This CDR3 is built from 13 residues. The V gene's germline CDR1 is MNHEY and CDR2 SMNVEV (reference sequence). The CDR3 DNA is TGTGCCAGCAGTTTCCTGGGGGGCGAGACCAAGTACTTC. Translated: CASSFLGGETKYF.

This clonotype was counted only a few times. This chain links TRBV5-1 with TRBJ2-7; 9 bases fit TRBD1. V shed 1 base and J 5 bases; nucleotides not matched to a gene: 13. The V gene's germline CDR1 is SGHRS and CDR2 YFSETQ. This CDR3 contains 17 residues. Written as DNA, the CDR3 is TGCGCCAGCAGCTTGAGTTCGCTGGGGACAGGGAGGGACGAGCAGTACTTC. Amino acid sequence: CASSLSSLGTGRDEQYF.

In this sample, this clonotype turned up many times. The chain employs TRBV7-2 and TRBJ1-6, with 7 bases that match TRBD1. Germline CDR1 SGHTA, CDR2 FQGNSA. The CDR3 has 17 amino acids. Trimming removed 1 base from V and 8 bases from J; junction bases left unmatched: 11. This CDR3 reads CASSLVTGWDFDSPLHF. The CDR3 DNA sequence: TGTGCCAGCAGCTTAGTGACAGGGTGGGATTTTGATTCACCCCTCCACTTT.

V is TRBV5-1 and J is TRBJ2-7; D perhaps matches TRBD2 (6 bases). The CDR3 has 15 amino acids. V was shortened by 3 bases and J by 0 bases, with 13 bases between the two germline ends. Per germline, CDR1 SGHRS and CDR2 YFSETQ. CDR3 sequence: CASSSYSGVSYEQYF. In DNA, the CDR3 is TGCGCCAGCAGCTCATATAGCGGAGTCTCCTACGAGCAGTACTTC. Together with reference TRBV5-1 and TRBJ2-7, the CDR3 gives the full variable domain: KAGVTQTPRYLIKTRGQQVTLSCSPISGHRSVSWYQQTPGQGLQFLFEYFSETQRNKGNFPGRFSGRQFSNSRSEMNVSTLELGDSALYLCASSSYSGVSYEQYFGPGTRLTVT.

The rearrangement joins TRBV25-1 to TRBJ2-5; 8 positions agree with TRBD2. CDR1 and CDR2 (germline): MGHDK, SYGVNS. The V and J ends lost 3 bases and 5 bases, in that order; junction bases with no gene match: 8. This CDR3 is built from 15 residues. The CDR3 DNA sequence: TGTGCCAGCAGTGATAGGCGGGGGGCCTTTGAGACCCAGTACTTC. Translating gives CASSDRRGAFETQYF.

The chain is built from TRBV3-1 and TRBJ1-2; D ambiguous. V was clipped by 5 bases and J by 5 bases, with 12 bases between them. This CDR3 is built from 13 residues. Looked up from germline, CDR1 is LGHDT and CDR2 is YNNKEL (reference sequence). This chain's CDR3 is CASSYGLLYGYTF. The DNA of the CDR3 is TGTGCCAGCAGCTACGGACTGCTATATGGCTACACCTTC. Complete variable domain (other parts from reference TRBV3-1 and TRBJ1-2): DTAVSQTPKYLVTQMGNDKSIKCEQNLGHDTMYWYKQDSKKFLKIMFSYNNKELIINETVPNRFSPKSPDKAHLNLHINSLELGDSAVYFCASSYGLLYGYTFGSGTRLTVV.

The genes are TRBV13 and TRBJ2-7; 12 positions match TRBD2. Germline V gene data show CDR1 as PRHDT and CDR2 as FYEKMQ (reference sequence). V trimming: 2 bases; J trimming: 5 bases; junction bases outside the gene matches: 4. The CDR3 is 15 residues long. The CDR3 is CASSLLGLAGNEQYF. CDR3 bases: TGTGCCAGCAGCTTACTCGGACTAGCGGGAAACGAGCAGTACTTC.

This clonotype was found many times. This chain joins TRBV20-1 and TRBJ2-7, with 7 bases fitting TRBD2. The CDR3 runs to 13 residues. Per the germline V gene, CDR1 is DFQATT and CDR2 is SNEGSKA (reference sequence). V lost 3 bases, J lost 3 bases, and 5 bases stayed unmatched. CDR3 residues: CSASLGLLYEQYF. The CDR3 nucleotides read TGCAGTGCTAGTTTGGGACTACTCTACGAGCAGTACTTC.

This clonotype occurred many times. The J gene is TRBJ1-1, the V gene TRBV2; D is uncertain. CDR1 SNHLY and CDR2 FYNNEI come from the germline V gene. This CDR3 spans 15 amino acids. The germline V and J ends were trimmed by 4 bases and 1 base, with 13 bases remaining between them. The DNA for the CDR3 is TGTGCCAGCAGTGGTTTGCGGGCTACGAACACTGAAGCTTTCTTT. Protein product: CASSGLRATNTEAFF.

This clonotype was counted many times. This chain uses TRBV12-3 or TRBV12-4 with TRBJ1-1; D gene uncertain. The CDR3 sequence is 14 residues long. The ends were cut back, 5 bases at V and 1 base at J, with 11 bases in the middle. CDR3 coding DNA: TGTGCCAGCAGTCCACCCGACAAGAACACTGAAGCTTTCTTT. Translation: CASSPPDKNTEAFF.